This entry describes one T cell receptor beta chain. V dropped 5 bases and J dropped 4 bases, with 2 bases sitting between them. This CDR3 comprises 10 residues. The source of the sample is a study of CD8+CD57+ T cells in acquired aplastic anemia. For sequencing, patients were chosen who had shown expansion of CD8+CD57+ cells by flow cytometry. Profiles of TCR beta VDJ and CDR3 were generated from a genomic DNA template. From the reads, TCRdb called clonotypes with MiXCR, one entry per CDR3 protein. This table holds about 180,000 distinct CDR3 sequences, around half found once. The chain has TRBV12-3 or TRBV12-4 and TRBJ1-1; no reliable D call. This TCR was recovered from a human donor with aplastic anemia. The sample was sorted CD4+, CD8+, or CD8+CD57+ T cells (not recorded which) from PBMCs. The CDR3 here is CASSATEAFF. CDR3 DNA: TGTGCCAGCAGTGCCACTGAAGCTTTCTTT.